The following is a T cell receptor (beta chain) sequence with its context. Antigen unknown. The assay that was used to sequence DNA from cultured CD4+ T cells was the Oncomine TCR Beta short-read assay. Using the QIAamp micro DNA kit, genomic DNA was extracted from the CD4+ T cells that had been cultured. TCRdb used MiXCR to reprocess the PCR reads, holding one entry per CDR3 protein. Found here are fewer than 20,000 distinct CDR3 sequences, roughly two fifths of them singletons; the top ten hold more than 7%. The length of the CDR3 is 11 residues. In germline, CDR1 is LNHDA, CDR2 SQIVND (reference sequence). V was clipped by 1 base and J by 10 bases, with 5 bases between them. This entry belongs to a study of vaccination and CD4 T cells after COVID-19. The wider study: Post-COVID samples had a sampling time that fell a median approximately 93 days after diagnosis (range 35 to 161). Study conclusions and caveats: Data came from relatively few convalescent patients and lacked early post-infection timepoints.

The treatment was: approximately 10-day PBMC culture with coronavirus spike peptide pools or control peptides (ViraFEST assay). The sequenced sample was CD4+ T cells from blood, cultured in vitro, obtained after SARS-CoV-2 vaccination. The receptor was derived from a human donor who had recovered from COVID-19. This chain connects TRBV19 to TRBJ2-4; no clear D. The CDR3 DNA sequence: TGTGCCAGTAGTATAGGGAGAATTCAGTACTTC. Translated: CASSIGRIQYF.